The clone carrying this TCR beta chain showed up many times. Time point specified: pre-sensitization, week 0. Treatment in this sample: therapeutic diphenylcyclopropenone sensitization with weekly scalp DPC. These data originate in a study of human T cells and chemical hapten exposure. TCRdb redid the calling of the RACE reads with MiXCR, one entry per CDR3 protein. The sample carries some 90,000 distinct CDR3 sequences, roughly 8.5% recorded once. The sequence came from a man aged 35-49 years with alopecia areata. Some clones in this sample may be carry-over from other donors' samples. Sequences were derived from whole blood, sampled in connection with sensitization to the hapten diphenylcyclopropenone (DPC).

CDR3 sequence reads: CASGQPGSYEQYF. The DNA for the CDR3 is TGTGCCAGCGGCCAACCCGGCTCCTACGAGCAGTACTTC. J is TRBJ2-7 and V is TRBV28, with D uncertain. Germline-derived CDR1 and CDR2 are MDHEN and SYDVKM. Deletions cut 8 bases from V and 0 bases from J, with 11 bases between. This CDR3 spans 13 amino acids.